These 21 T cell receptor beta chains share one sample of origin, sequenced in a study of HIV-infected patients and healthy controls. All unsorted peripheral T cells were captured because whole blood was used without fractionation. Reverse transcription used around 500 ng RNA and constant-region primers for alpha and beta. Each of the alpha and beta chains got its own library through chain-specific third strand synthesis with indices. Each CDR3 protein is one row after TCRdb ran MiXCR on the 5' RACE reads. The sample lists around 6,000 distinct CDR3 sequences; less than 25% were seen once. Here the sequenced sample was blood, taken before antiretroviral therapy. Receptors originate from an adult with HIV infection.

This clonotype came up once. Given a much more abundant clone one base away, this may be a read error. This CDR3 fails to terminate in the conserved phenylalanine or tryptophan, so it likely reflects a read error. The V and J genes are TRBV5-1 and TRBJ2-7; a weak D match, TRBD1 (7 bases). The CDR3 is made up of 14 amino acids. Trimming took off 4 bases at V and 4 bases at J, with 15 bases between the two ends. In germline, CDR1 is SGHRS, CDR2 YFSETQ. The DNA of the CDR3 is TGCGCCAGCAGCGGAGGGGGCCGGGTATACGAGCAGTACTTA. This sequence encodes CASSGGGRVYEQYL.

A word on this clonotype: This sequence may be a read error, since a much larger clone differs from it by one base. The chain joins TRBV4-3 to TRBJ2-3; D may match TRBD1 or TRBD2 (5 bases each). Germline assignment: CDR1 LGHNA and CDR2 YSLEER. This CDR3 region has 14 residues. CDR3 sequence (DNA): TGCGCCAGCATCCAAGATATGGGGGCAGATACGCAGTATTTT. It translates to CASIQDMGADTQYF.

The chain combines TRBV4-2 with TRBJ1-6; D uncertain. The CDR3 sequence is 14 residues long. The germline V gene encodes CDR1 LGHNA and CDR2 YNFKEQ. Trimming stripped 1 base from V and 6 bases from J, with 7 bases between. The CDR3 bases are TGTGCCAGCAGCCAAGGACTGTTTAATTCACCCCTCCACTTT. It encodes CASSQGLFNSPLHF.

In this sample, this clonotype is medium-sized. V and J are TRBV13 and TRBJ1-5; 8 nucleotides agree with TRBD1. J was trimmed by 6 bases and V by 3 bases; bases with no gene match: 7. CDR3 length: 15 amino acids. The germline CDR1 and CDR2 sequences are PRHDT and FYEKMQ (reference sequence). CDR3 in DNA: TGTGCCAGCAGCTTCTCCGGACAGGGCAGTCAGCCCCAGCATTTT. It encodes CASSFSGQGSQPQHF.

This clonotype is labeled medium-sized (0.01 to 0.1%). This sequence joins TRBV7-9 and TRBJ2-3, with a possible D match to TRBD1 (5 bases). Trimming stripped 4 bases from V and 0 bases from J, with 11 bases between. Germline-derived CDR1 and CDR2 are SEHNR and FQNEAQ (reference sequence). The CDR3 runs 15 residues. CDR3 residues: CASSSRGDSTDTQYF. The CDR3 nucleotides are TGTGCCAGCAGCTCAAGGGGCGATAGCACAGATACGCAGTATTTT.

At least ten counts were recorded for this clonotype. The V gene is TRBV20-1, the J gene TRBJ1-5; possible D gene TRBD1, 5 bases. CDR1 is DFQATT, CDR2 SNEGSKA, per germline (reference sequence). V lost 0 bases, J lost 1 base, and 13 bases lay in between. The CDR3 contains 16 residues. CDR3 nucleotides: TGCAGTGCTAGAGATCTTGGGGCCAGGAGCAATCAGCCCCAGCATTTT. This gives the protein CSARDLGARSNQPQHF.

The gene calls are TRBV10-3 and TRBJ2-3; D gene unclear. The CDR3 loop spans 15 amino acids. The ends were cut back, 6 bases at V and 3 bases at J, with 16 bases in the middle. Germline V gene lookup returns CDR1 ENHRY and CDR2 SYGVKD. DNA of the CDR3: TGTGCCATCAGGTCGACATACCGCAGGACAGATACGCAGTATTTT. Protein sequence: CAIRSTYRRTDTQYF.

This clonotype was observed a few times. The chain is built from TRBV11-2 and TRBJ2-7; no clear D. With 1 base removed from V and 2 bases from J, the gap between germline ends came to 3 bases. This CDR3 has 12 amino acids. In germline, CDR1 is SGHAT, CDR2 FQNNGV. CDR3 nucleotides: TGTGCCAGCAGCTTAGTGCCCTACGAGCAGTACTTC. Encoded protein: CASSLVPYEQYF.

The chain has TRBV18 and TRBJ1-2, with D uncertain. Germline CDR1 is KGHSH and CDR2 is LQKENI. The CDR3 length is 11 residues. V gave up 3 bases and J gave up 6 bases, with 5 bases separating them. CDR3 residues: CASSPGDGYTF. CDR3 DNA: TGTGCCAGCTCACCTGGGGATGGCTACACCTTC.

As for this clonotype: The conserved closing phenylalanine or tryptophan is absent in this CDR3, likely reflecting a read error. The chain uses TRBV7-6 and TRBJ2-7; D gene uncertain. V shed 1 base and J shed 3 bases, with 7 bases lying between them. CDR1 is SGHVS, CDR2 FNYEAQ, per germline. The CDR3 spans 13 residues. The CDR3 coding sequence is TGTGCCAGCAGCTTAGGACCGAACTACGAGCAGTACTTA. It translates to CASSLGPNYEQYL.

This clonotype was seen many times. J is TRBJ2-5 and V is TRBV6-5; D assignment may be TRBD1 or TRBD2 (5 bases each). Trimming took 10 bases from V and 1 from J, leaving 22 bases between them. This CDR3 is 16 amino acids long. Germline CDR1 reads MNHEY; CDR2 reads SVGAGI. CDR3 nucleotides: TGTGCCACTGCCATCCTACCCGGGGCCCTCCAAGAGACCCAGTACTTC. Its translation: CATAILPGALQETQYF.

This clonotype has a count of ten or more. This rearrangement joins TRBV14 to TRBJ1-4; tentatively, D is TRBD1 (6 bases). Per germline, CDR1 SGHDN and CDR2 FVKESK. The CDR3 contains 15 residues. Trimming took off 3 bases at V and 8 bases at J, with 16 bases between the two ends. The CDR3 nucleotides read TGTGCCAGCAGCCAGGGGACAATCCTGCAAGAAAAACTGTTTTTT. This sequence encodes CASSQGTILQEKLFF.

The rearrangement uses TRBV5-6 and TRBJ1-2; TRBD1 matches at 8 bases. This CDR3 contains 13 residues. CDR1 is SGHDT, CDR2 YYEEEE, per germline. V lost 5 bases, J lost 5 bases, and 5 bases stayed unmatched. The CDR3 loop is CASRQGATYGYTF. The CDR3 nucleotides read TGTGCCAGCAGGCAGGGGGCTACTTATGGCTACACCTTC. Together with reference TRBV5-6 and TRBJ1-2, the CDR3 gives the full variable domain: DAGVTQSPTHLIKTRGQQVTLRCSPKSGHDTVSWYQQALGQGPQFIFQYYEEEERQRGNFPDRFSGHQFPNYSSELNVNALLLGDSALYLCASRQGATYGYTFGSGTRLTVV.

This clonotype was observed a few times. The chain links TRBV27 to TRBJ2-3, with D maybe TRBD1 (6 bases). Germline V lookup: CDR1 MNHEY, CDR2 SMNVEV (reference sequence). CDR3 length: 15 amino acids. V was trimmed by 0 bases and J by 2 bases, leaving 9 bases between them. CDR3 protein: CASSLSRGPTDTQYF. CDR3 sequence (DNA): TGTGCCAGCAGTTTATCCAGGGGTCCCACAGATACGCAGTATTTT.

The chain recombines TRBV12-3 or TRBV12-4 with TRBJ2-3, with D maybe TRBD1 (6 bases). This CDR3 region has 16 residues. Trimming shortened V by 5 bases and J by 5 bases, and 20 bases separated the two germline ends. CDR3 protein: CASSPARGHQGDTQYF. CDR3 in DNA: TGTGCCAGCAGTCCCGCCCGGGGACACCAAGGAGATACGCAGTATTTT.

By sample share, this clonotype is medium-sized (0.01 to 0.1%). The chain combines TRBV20-1 with TRBJ1-5; no clear D. Trimming stripped 0 bases from V and 2 bases from J, with 14 bases between. The CDR3 is 16 amino acids. Germline V CDR1 and CDR2: DFQATT, SNEGSKA (reference sequence). CDR3 in DNA: TGCAGTGCTAGAGATCTAAGGTTTCAGGGCAATCAGCCCCAGCATTTT. It yields the protein CSARDLRFQGNQPQHF.

The sample holds many counts of this clonotype. This rearrangement joins TRBV5-5 to TRBJ1-3; D is possibly TRBD1 (5 bases). CDR3 length: 15 residues. The ends were cut back, 0 bases at V and 0 bases at J, with 7 bases in the middle. Germline values: CDR1 SGHKS, CDR2 YYEKEE (reference sequence). As DNA, the CDR3 is TGTGCCAGCAGCTTGGCCGGGACCTCTGGAAACACCATATATTTT. This translates into CASSLAGTSGNTIYF.

The chain links TRBV6-2 or TRBV6-3 to TRBJ2-2, with a possible D match to TRBD2 (6 bases). The germline gives CDR1 MNHEY, CDR2 SVGEGT. This CDR3 is 17 amino acids long. With 0 bases removed from V and 3 bases from J, the gap between germline ends came to 14 bases. CDR3 DNA sequence: TGTGCCAGCAGTTACTCTGCGGGGTGGCCCGACACCGGGGAGCTGTTTTTT. Translated: CASSYSAGWPDTGELFF.

There are many counts of this clonotype. The chain carries TRBV6-5 and TRBJ1-5; D remains unclear. The CDR3 runs 17 residues. V was shortened by 0 bases and J by 0 bases, with 12 bases between the two germline ends. Germline-derived CDR1 and CDR2 are MNHEY and SVGAGI. Written as DNA, the CDR3 is TGTGCCAGCAGTTACTCGTGGGCAGGCAATAGCAATCAGCCCCAGCATTTT. Amino acids: CASSYSWAGNSNQPQHF.

This clonotype was seen at least ten times. The chain is built from TRBV13 and TRBJ1-2; 9 nucleotides align to TRBD1. Germline V CDR1 and CDR2: PRHDT, FYEKMQ (reference sequence). The CDR3 runs to 15 residues. Unmatched junction bases numbered 6, after V lost 3 bases and J lost 4 bases. The CDR3 here is CASSFNRGQGYGYTF. The CDR3, as DNA: TGTGCCAGCAGCTTCAACAGGGGGCAGGGCTATGGCTACACCTTC. The variable domain in full, with the rest retrieved from reference TRBV13 and TRBJ1-2, is AAGVIQSPRHLIKEKRETATLKCYPIPRHDTVYWYQQGPGQDPQFLISFYEKMQSDKGSIPDRFSAQQFSDYHSELNMSSLELGDSALYFCASSFNRGQGYGYTFGSGTRLTVV.

The chain uses TRBV7-3 and TRBJ1-1, with D perhaps matching TRBD1 (5 bases). The length of the CDR3 is 14 residues. Germline assignment: CDR1 SGHTA and CDR2 FQGTGA. The V gene lost 2 bases and the J gene lost 5 bases, with 12 bases spanning the gap. In DNA, the CDR3 is TGTGCCAGCAGCTTAGGGGGGTCAGGGACTGAAGCTTTCTTT. Protein product: CASSLGGSGTEAFF. Complete variable domain (other parts from reference TRBV7-3 and TRBJ1-1): GAGVSQTPSNKVTEKGKYVELRCDPISGHTALYWYRQSLGQGPEFLIYFQGTGAADDSGLPNDRFFAVRPEGSVSTLKIQRTERGDSAVYLCASSLGGSGTEAFFGQGTRLTVV.